The rows below give T cell receptor beta chains drawn from one sample of a study of blood T cell repertoires in COVID-19. The repertoire was sequenced with immunoSEQ multiplex PCR; TCRdb's copy has only in-frame clones and lacks some. The sample consists of some 73,000 clones, approximately 80% of them appearing once. The sequenced sample was peripheral blood. These receptor sequences come from a woman aged 60-75 years with acute or convalescent COVID-19. Both conserved end residues are part of each CDR3. D genes are given only for firm matches. Expanded clones are given a class, and other clones once, few, many or no size at all.

cdr3_nt: TGTGCCAGCAGCTCTGACCCACTAGCGGGCACAGATACGCAGTATTTT
cdr3_aa: CASSSDPLAGTDTQYF
v_call: TRBV7-7
d_call: TRBD2
clone_size: NA
j_call: TRBJ2-3

cdr3_nt: TGTGCCAGTAGCCCCGGGGGACAGGACACAGATACGCAGTATTTT
cdr3_aa: CASSPGGQDTDTQYF
v_call: TRBV19
d_call: TRBD1
clone_size: NA
j_call: TRBJ2-3

cdr3_nt: TGTGCCAGCAGCCGGGACAGATCCTACGAGCAGTACTTC
cdr3_aa: CASSRDRSYEQYF
v_call: TRBV21-1
d_call: NA
clone_size: NA
j_call: TRBJ2-7

cdr3_nt: TGCGCCAGCAGCTCCGGTGCGACCTACGAGCAGTACTTC
cdr3_aa: CASSSGATYEQYF
v_call: TRBV5-1
d_call: NA
clone_size: NA
j_call: TRBJ2-7

cdr3_nt: TGTGCCAGCAGTTTGAAGCAGGGCACCAACTATGGCTACACCTTC
cdr3_aa: CASSLKQGTNYGYTF
v_call: TRBV27
d_call: NA
clone_size: NA
j_call: TRBJ1-2

cdr3_nt: TGTGCCAGCAGCCAAGGGACAGGGTACTATGGCTACACCTTC
cdr3_aa: CASSQGTGYYGYTF
v_call: TRBV2
d_call: TRBD1
clone_size: NA
j_call: TRBJ1-2

cdr3_nt: TGTGCCAGCCAGACAGGGGTCGGTACCTACGAGCAGTACTTC
cdr3_aa: CASQTGVGTYEQYF
v_call: TRBV19
d_call: TRBD1
clone_size: NA
j_call: TRBJ2-7

cdr3_nt: TGCGCCAGCAGCCACCCCCCGGGACAGGGTGGTAATCTCGGTTATTCACCCCTCCACTTT
cdr3_aa: CASSHPPGQGGNLGYSPLHF
v_call: TRBV5-1
d_call: TRBD1
clone_size: NA
j_call: TRBJ1-6

cdr3_nt: TGCGCCAGCAGCCAATCGACTAGCGGGAGACAGACCCAGTACTTC
cdr3_aa: CASSQSTSGRQTQYF
v_call: TRBV4-1
d_call: TRBD2
clone_size: NA
j_call: TRBJ2-5

cdr3_nt: TGTGCCAGCAGCCAAGCCCAGGGCCCTAACTATGGCTACACCTTC
cdr3_aa: CASSQAQGPNYGYTF
v_call: TRBV3-1/TRBV3-2
d_call: NA
clone_size: once
j_call: TRBJ1-2

cdr3_nt: TGTGCCAGCAGCCAACGCGCGGGGACCAACACCGGGGAGCTGTTTTTT
cdr3_aa: CASSQRAGTNTGELFF
v_call: TRBV14
d_call: NA
clone_size: few
j_call: TRBJ2-2

cdr3_nt: TGCGCCAGCAGCCGAGCAGAAGGGGCCATGAACACTGAAGCTTTCTTT
cdr3_aa: CASSRAEGAMNTEAFF
v_call: TRBV4-1
d_call: NA
clone_size: NA
j_call: TRBJ1-1

cdr3_nt: TGTGCCTGGAGCCGGGATCCGGCACGGGATACGCAGTATTTT
cdr3_aa: CAWSRDPARDTQYF
v_call: TRBV30
d_call: NA
clone_size: NA
j_call: TRBJ2-3

cdr3_nt: TGTGCCAGCAGCGTAGTTGTAGGGGGCGGCTATGGCTACACCTTC
cdr3_aa: CASSVVVGGGYGYTF
v_call: TRBV9
d_call: TRBD1
clone_size: few
j_call: TRBJ1-2

cdr3_nt: TGTGCCACCAGCAGAGATAGCGGCTACGAGCAGTACTTC
cdr3_aa: CATSRDSGYEQYF
v_call: TRBV15
d_call: NA
clone_size: NA
j_call: TRBJ2-7

cdr3_nt: TGTGCCAGCAGCCCTTCCGAGAGGGTGTACACTGAAGCTTTCTTT
cdr3_aa: CASSPSERVYTEAFF
v_call: TRBV9
d_call: NA
clone_size: NA
j_call: TRBJ1-1

cdr3_nt: TGTGCCAGCAGCGGGCGCGACACCGGGGAGCTGTTTTTT
cdr3_aa: CASSGRDTGELFF
v_call: TRBV11-3
d_call: NA
clone_size: NA
j_call: TRBJ2-2

cdr3_nt: TGTGCCTGGAACAGGGGAGCTGGGGCCAACGTCCTGACTTTC
cdr3_aa: CAWNRGAGANVLTF
v_call: TRBV30
d_call: TRBD1
clone_size: few
j_call: TRBJ2-6

cdr3_nt: TGCGCCAGCAGCCTGAGAGTGCATGGCACAGATACGCAGTATTTT
cdr3_aa: CASSLRVHGTDTQYF
v_call: TRBV5-1
d_call: NA
clone_size: NA
j_call: TRBJ2-3

cdr3_nt: TGTGCCAGCAGTTTTCGTTACGGACAGGGGAACACTGAAGCTTTCTTT
cdr3_aa: CASSFRYGQGNTEAFF
v_call: TRBV28
d_call: TRBD1
clone_size: NA
j_call: TRBJ1-1

cdr3_nt: TGTGCCAGCAGTTACCTTGGACAGGGGGCTCCCTATGGCTACACCTTC
cdr3_aa: CASSYLGQGAPYGYTF
v_call: TRBV6-5
d_call: TRBD1
clone_size: NA
j_call: TRBJ1-2

cdr3_nt: TGTGCCAGCAGCCGGGTCTCCTCCTACGAGCAGTACTTC
cdr3_aa: CASSRVSSYEQYF
v_call: TRBV6-5
d_call: NA
clone_size: NA
j_call: TRBJ2-7

cdr3_nt: TGTGCCAGTAAGCCCGACAGGGGGCCCTACTATGGCTACACCTTC
cdr3_aa: CASKPDRGPYYGYTF
v_call: TRBV19
d_call: TRBD1
clone_size: NA
j_call: TRBJ1-2

cdr3_nt: TGTGCCAGCAGTTACTCGATGGGACAGGGACTCCCTGGCTACACCTTC
cdr3_aa: CASSYSMGQGLPGYTF
v_call: TRBV6-5
d_call: TRBD1
clone_size: few
j_call: TRBJ1-2

cdr3_nt: TGTGCCAGCACTACCAGGGGGACAGGGGGTCAGTTCTTC
cdr3_aa: CASTTRGTGGQFF
v_call: TRBV12-3/TRBV12-4
d_call: TRBD1
clone_size: NA
j_call: TRBJ2-1

cdr3_nt: TGTGCCAGCAGCTTGATGACAGGGCGCTCCTACAATGAGCAGTTCTTC
cdr3_aa: CASSLMTGRSYNEQFF
v_call: TRBV7-8
d_call: TRBD1
clone_size: NA
j_call: TRBJ2-1

cdr3_nt: TGTGCCAGCAGTATTGGGCCTAGCGGGGAAGAGACCCAGTACTTC
cdr3_aa: CASSIGPSGEETQYF
v_call: TRBV5-4
d_call: TRBD2
clone_size: NA
j_call: TRBJ2-5

cdr3_nt: TGTGCCAGCAGCTTAGGGGCTACAGGAAACGCGGGGTATGGCTACACCTTC
cdr3_aa: CASSLGATGNAGYGYTF
v_call: TRBV7-8
d_call: NA
clone_size: NA
j_call: TRBJ1-2

cdr3_nt: TGCGCCAGCAGCTTGGCTGGAACAGAAGAAAAACTGTTTTTT
cdr3_aa: CASSLAGTEEKLFF
v_call: TRBV5-1
d_call: NA
clone_size: NA
j_call: TRBJ1-4

cdr3_nt: TGTGCCAGCAGCGCCGATCCTACCTCCTACGAGCAGTACTTC
cdr3_aa: CASSADPTSYEQYF
v_call: TRBV9
d_call: NA
clone_size: NA
j_call: TRBJ2-7

cdr3_nt: TGCAGCGTTGTAGCAGGGGGCACGACTGAAGCTTTCTTT
cdr3_aa: CSVVAGGTTEAFF
v_call: TRBV29-1
d_call: TRBD1
clone_size: NA
j_call: TRBJ1-1

cdr3_nt: TGTGCCAGCAGCCAAGGGGTTTTTAGCGGGAGGTTTGTTCCCTACGAGCAGTACTTC
cdr3_aa: CASSQGVFSGRFVPYEQYF
v_call: TRBV4-2
d_call: TRBD2
clone_size: NA
j_call: TRBJ2-7

cdr3_nt: TGCGCCAGCAGCCGAGAACAGGGGTTGAACACTGAAGCTTTCTTT
cdr3_aa: CASSREQGLNTEAFF
v_call: TRBV4-1
d_call: TRBD1
clone_size: NA
j_call: TRBJ1-1

cdr3_nt: TGTGCCAGCAGCGTAGGAGACACCCCAACCGGGGAGCTGTTTTTT
cdr3_aa: CASSVGDTPTGELFF
v_call: TRBV9
d_call: NA
clone_size: NA
j_call: TRBJ2-2

cdr3_nt: TGTGCCAGCAGGCCCGGGACAGTGTTCTACGAGCAGTACTTC
cdr3_aa: CASRPGTVFYEQYF
v_call: TRBV28
d_call: TRBD1
clone_size: NA
j_call: TRBJ2-7

cdr3_nt: TGTGCCAGCAGGAAGCTAGCGGTCAATGAGCAGTTCTTC
cdr3_aa: CASRKLAVNEQFF
v_call: TRBV6-5
d_call: TRBD2
clone_size: NA
j_call: TRBJ2-1

cdr3_nt: TGTGCCAGCAGCGAGGCGGGGAGAGGCTACACCTTC
cdr3_aa: CASSEAGRGYTF
v_call: TRBV6-2/TRBV6-3
d_call: NA
clone_size: NA
j_call: TRBJ1-2

cdr3_nt: TGTGCCAGCAGACCCCTGGCGGGGGGGGATAGGGGCTACACCTTC
cdr3_aa: CASRPLAGGDRGYTF
v_call: TRBV5-6
d_call: NA
clone_size: NA
j_call: TRBJ1-2

cdr3_nt: TGTGCCAGCAGTTACGGTACCAACTACCAGCATTTT
cdr3_aa: CASSYGTNYQHF
v_call: TRBV6-5
d_call: NA
clone_size: NA
j_call: TRBJ1-5

cdr3_nt: TGTGCCAGCAGCTTTTCAGGGGGCTTGAACACCGGGGAGCTGTTTTTT
cdr3_aa: CASSFSGGLNTGELFF
v_call: TRBV7-2
d_call: TRBD1
clone_size: NA
j_call: TRBJ2-2

cdr3_nt: TGTGCCAGCAGCACGAGACAGGGCGATAATTCACCCCTCCACTTT
cdr3_aa: CASSTRQGDNSPLHF
v_call: TRBV5-4
d_call: TRBD1
clone_size: NA
j_call: TRBJ1-6

cdr3_nt: TGCGCCAGCAGCCCGGGGACAGGACGGAGCTACACCTTC
cdr3_aa: CASSPGTGRSYTF
v_call: TRBV5-1
d_call: TRBD1
clone_size: NA
j_call: TRBJ1-2

cdr3_nt: TGTGCCAGCAGCACACGTAGCGGGGGCGCCAATGAGCAGTTCTTC
cdr3_aa: CASSTRSGGANEQFF
v_call: TRBV11-3
d_call: TRBD2
clone_size: NA
j_call: TRBJ2-1

cdr3_nt: TGTGCCAGCAGCCCTCGGGTCAGGGTTAATGAGCAGTACTTC
cdr3_aa: CASSPRVRVNEQYF
v_call: TRBV14
d_call: NA
clone_size: NA
j_call: TRBJ2-7

cdr3_nt: TGCGCCAGCAGCTTGGGACAGGGGGCGCGGATGAACACTGAAGCTTTCTTT
cdr3_aa: CASSLGQGARMNTEAFF
v_call: TRBV5-1
d_call: TRBD1
clone_size: NA
j_call: TRBJ1-1

cdr3_nt: TGTGCCAGCAGCTTATCTACGGCGGGGGGCTACACCTTC
cdr3_aa: CASSLSTAGGYTF
v_call: TRBV7-2
d_call: NA
clone_size: NA
j_call: TRBJ1-2

cdr3_nt: TGTGCCAGCAGCGTAGAGATAGCCCGACCAAACACCATATATTTT
cdr3_aa: CASSVEIARPNTIYF
v_call: TRBV9
d_call: NA
clone_size: NA
j_call: TRBJ1-3

cdr3_nt: TGTGCCACCGCCCTGGACAGCTCTGGAAACACCATATATTTT
cdr3_aa: CATALDSSGNTIYF
v_call: TRBV7-9
d_call: NA
clone_size: NA
j_call: TRBJ1-3

cdr3_nt: TGTGCCAGCAGCTTAGATGGGACAGGGGCCGGTGGAAACACCATATATTTT
cdr3_aa: CASSLDGTGAGGNTIYF
v_call: TRBV7-6
d_call: TRBD1
clone_size: NA
j_call: TRBJ1-3

cdr3_nt: TGTGCCAGCAGTGAATGGAGCGGGGTTCCCGACGAGCAGTACTTC
cdr3_aa: CASSEWSGVPDEQYF
v_call: TRBV6-1
d_call: TRBD2
clone_size: NA
j_call: TRBJ2-7

cdr3_nt: TGCAGCGTTGGGAGGGGCAATGAGCAGTTCTTC
cdr3_aa: CSVGRGNEQFF
v_call: TRBV29-1
d_call: NA
clone_size: few
j_call: TRBJ2-1

cdr3_nt: TGTGCCAGCAGTTTAGGTTCCGGGTTTTACGAGCAGTACTTC
cdr3_aa: CASSLGSGFYEQYF
v_call: TRBV27
d_call: NA
clone_size: NA
j_call: TRBJ2-7

cdr3_nt: TGCGCCAGCAGCCCCTACGCAGCTAGCGGGGGCAATGAGCAGTTCTTC
cdr3_aa: CASSPYAASGGNEQFF
v_call: TRBV4-1
d_call: TRBD2
clone_size: NA
j_call: TRBJ2-1

cdr3_nt: TGCGCCAGCAGCCAAGATCGTATTAGCGGGAGCTACGAGCAGTACTTC
cdr3_aa: CASSQDRISGSYEQYF
v_call: TRBV4-1
d_call: TRBD2
clone_size: few
j_call: TRBJ2-7